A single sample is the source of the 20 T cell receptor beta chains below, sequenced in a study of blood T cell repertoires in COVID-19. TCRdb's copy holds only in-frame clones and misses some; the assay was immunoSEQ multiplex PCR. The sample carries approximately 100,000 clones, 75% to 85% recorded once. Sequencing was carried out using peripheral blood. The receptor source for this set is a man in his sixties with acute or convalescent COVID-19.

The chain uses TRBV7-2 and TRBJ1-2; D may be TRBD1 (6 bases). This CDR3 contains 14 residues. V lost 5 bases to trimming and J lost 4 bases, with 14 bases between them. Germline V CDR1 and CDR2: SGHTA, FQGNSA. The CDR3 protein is CASSPGEIGYGYTF. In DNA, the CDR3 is TGTGCCAGCAGCCCAGGGGAGATTGGCTATGGCTACACCTTC.

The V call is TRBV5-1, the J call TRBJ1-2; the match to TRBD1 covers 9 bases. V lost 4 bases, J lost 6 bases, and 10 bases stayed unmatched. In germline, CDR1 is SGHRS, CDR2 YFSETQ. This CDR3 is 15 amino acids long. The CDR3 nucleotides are TGCGCCAGCAGCCAGGGGACAGGGTGGGGGAATGGCTACACCTTC. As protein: CASSQGTGWGNGYTF.

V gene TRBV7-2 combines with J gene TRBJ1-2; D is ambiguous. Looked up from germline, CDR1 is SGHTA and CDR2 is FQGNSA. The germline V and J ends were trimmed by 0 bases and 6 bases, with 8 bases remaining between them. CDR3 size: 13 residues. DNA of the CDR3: TGTGCCAGCAGCTTAGCGAAGCCGGATGGCTACACCTTC. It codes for CASSLAKPDGYTF.

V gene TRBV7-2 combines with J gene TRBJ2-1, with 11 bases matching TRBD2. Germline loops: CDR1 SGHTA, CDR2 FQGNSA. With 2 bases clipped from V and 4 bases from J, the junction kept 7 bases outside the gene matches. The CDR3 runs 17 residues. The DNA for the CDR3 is TGTGCCAGCAGCTTACGATCGGGGACTAGCGGATACAATGAGCAGTTCTTC. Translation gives CASSLRSGTSGYNEQFF.

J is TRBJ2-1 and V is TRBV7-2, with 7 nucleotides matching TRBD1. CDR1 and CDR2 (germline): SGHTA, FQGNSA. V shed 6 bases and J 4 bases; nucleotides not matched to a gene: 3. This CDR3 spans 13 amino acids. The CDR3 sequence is CASSPGQYNEQFF. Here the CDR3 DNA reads TGTGCCAGCAGTCCGGGACAGTACAATGAGCAGTTCTTC.

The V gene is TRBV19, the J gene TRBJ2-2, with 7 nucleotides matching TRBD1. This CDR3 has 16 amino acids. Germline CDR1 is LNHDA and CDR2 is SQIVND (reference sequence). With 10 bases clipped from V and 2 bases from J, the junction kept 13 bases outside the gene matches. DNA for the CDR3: TGTGCCACCTCGCAAAAGGGACAGATCAACACCGGGGAGCTGTTTTTT. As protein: CATSQKGQINTGELFF.

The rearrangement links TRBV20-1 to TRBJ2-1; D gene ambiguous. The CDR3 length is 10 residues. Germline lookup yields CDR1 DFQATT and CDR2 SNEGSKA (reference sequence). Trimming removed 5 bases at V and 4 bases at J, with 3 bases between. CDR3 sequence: CSAEYNEQFF. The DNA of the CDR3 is TGCAGTGCTGAGTACAATGAGCAGTTCTTC.

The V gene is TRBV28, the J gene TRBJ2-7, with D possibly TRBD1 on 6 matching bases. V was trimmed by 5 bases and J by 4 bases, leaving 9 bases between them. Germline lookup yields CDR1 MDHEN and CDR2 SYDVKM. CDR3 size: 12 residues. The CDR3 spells CASSARGYEQYF. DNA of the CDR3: TGTGCCAGCAGTGCCAGGGGTTACGAGCAGTACTTC.

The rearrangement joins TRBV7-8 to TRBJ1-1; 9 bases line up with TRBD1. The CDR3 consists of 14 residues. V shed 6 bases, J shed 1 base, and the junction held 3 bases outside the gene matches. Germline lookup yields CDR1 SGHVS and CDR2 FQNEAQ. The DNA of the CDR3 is TGTGCCAGCAGATGGGGACAGGGGAACACTGAAGCTTTCTTT. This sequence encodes CASRWGQGNTEAFF.

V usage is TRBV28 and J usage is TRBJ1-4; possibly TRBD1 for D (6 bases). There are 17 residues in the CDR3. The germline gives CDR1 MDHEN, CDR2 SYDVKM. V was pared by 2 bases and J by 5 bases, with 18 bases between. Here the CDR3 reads CASSLQRGAGGNEKLFF. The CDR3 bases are TGTGCCAGCAGTTTACAACGGGGGGCGGGAGGGAATGAAAAACTGTTTTTT.

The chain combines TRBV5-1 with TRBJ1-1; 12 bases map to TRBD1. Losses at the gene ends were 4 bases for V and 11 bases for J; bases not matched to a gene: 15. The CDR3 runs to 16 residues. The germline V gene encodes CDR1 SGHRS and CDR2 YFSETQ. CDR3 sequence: CASSNLGGQGASGAFF. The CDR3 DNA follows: TGCGCCAGCAGCAACTTAGGGGGACAGGGGGCCTCTGGGGCTTTCTTT. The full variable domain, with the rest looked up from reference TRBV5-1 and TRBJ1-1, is KAGVTQTPRYLIKTRGQQVTLSCSPISGHRSVSWYQQTPGQGLQFLFEYFSETQRNKGNFPGRFSGRQFSNSRSEMNVSTLELGDSALYLCASSNLGGQGASGAFFGQGTRLTVV.

CDR3 DNA: TGTGCCAGCAGTGAGACGGGGGGATCGACAGATACGCAGTATTTT. It encodes CASSETGGSTDTQYF. The rearrangement uses TRBV6-1 and TRBJ2-3, with 7 nucleotides matching TRBD2. Per germline, CDR1 MNHNS and CDR2 SASEGT. The CDR3 length is 15 residues. The junction had 6 bases not matched to a gene; V was cut back by 3 bases and J by 3 bases.

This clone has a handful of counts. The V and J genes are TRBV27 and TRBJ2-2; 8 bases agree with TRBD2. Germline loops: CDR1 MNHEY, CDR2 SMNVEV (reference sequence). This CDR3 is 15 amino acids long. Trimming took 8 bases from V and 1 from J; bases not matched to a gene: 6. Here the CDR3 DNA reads TGTGCCAGCGGCCGTAGCGGGATGAACACCGGGGAGCTGTTTTTT. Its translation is CASGRSGMNTGELFF.

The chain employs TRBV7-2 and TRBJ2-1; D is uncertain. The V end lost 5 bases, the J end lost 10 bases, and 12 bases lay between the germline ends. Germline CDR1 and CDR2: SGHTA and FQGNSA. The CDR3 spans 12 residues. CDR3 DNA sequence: TGTGCCAGCAGCCAGACCCGACTCGAGCAGTTCTTC. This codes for CASSQTRLEQFF.

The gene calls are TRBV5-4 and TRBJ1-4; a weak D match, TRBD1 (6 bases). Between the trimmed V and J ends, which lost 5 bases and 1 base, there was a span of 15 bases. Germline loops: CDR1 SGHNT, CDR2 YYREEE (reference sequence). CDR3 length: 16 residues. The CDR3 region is CASSQGKVRTNEKLFF. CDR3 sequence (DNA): TGTGCCAGCAGTCAGGGGAAAGTTAGAACTAATGAAAAACTGTTTTTT. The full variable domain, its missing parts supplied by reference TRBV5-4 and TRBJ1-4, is ETGVTQSPTHLIKTRGQQVTLRCSSQSGHNTVSWYQQALGQGPQFIFQYYREEENGRGNFPPRFSGLQFPNYSSELNVNALELDDSALYLCASSQGKVRTNEKLFFGSGTQLSVL.

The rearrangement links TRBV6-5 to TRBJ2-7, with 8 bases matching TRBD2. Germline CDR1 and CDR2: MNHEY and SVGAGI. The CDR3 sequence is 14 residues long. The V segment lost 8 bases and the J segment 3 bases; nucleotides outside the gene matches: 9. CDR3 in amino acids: CASDGTRSIYEQYF. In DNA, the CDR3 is TGTGCCAGCGACGGGACTAGAAGTATCTACGAGCAGTACTTC.

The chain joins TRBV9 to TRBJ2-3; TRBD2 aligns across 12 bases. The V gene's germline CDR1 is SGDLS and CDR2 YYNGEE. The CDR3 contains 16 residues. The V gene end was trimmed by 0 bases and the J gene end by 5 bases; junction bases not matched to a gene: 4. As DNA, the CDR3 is TGTGCCAGCAGCGTAGATCTAGCGGGAGGGGGAGATACGCAGTATTTT. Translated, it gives CASSVDLAGGGDTQYF.

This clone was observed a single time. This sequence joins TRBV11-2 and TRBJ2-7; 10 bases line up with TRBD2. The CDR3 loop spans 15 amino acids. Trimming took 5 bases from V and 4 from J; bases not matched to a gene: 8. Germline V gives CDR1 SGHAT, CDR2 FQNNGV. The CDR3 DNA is TGTGCCAGCAGCCACTCCGGGACTAGCGCGTACGAGCAGTACTTC. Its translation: CASSHSGTSAYEQYF.

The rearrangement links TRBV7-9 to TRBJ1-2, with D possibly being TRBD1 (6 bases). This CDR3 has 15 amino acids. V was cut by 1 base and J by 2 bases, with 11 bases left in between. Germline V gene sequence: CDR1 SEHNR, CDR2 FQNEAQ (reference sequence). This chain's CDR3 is CASSLEAGANYGYTF. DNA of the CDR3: TGTGCCAGCAGCTTAGAGGCAGGGGCAAACTATGGCTACACCTTC.

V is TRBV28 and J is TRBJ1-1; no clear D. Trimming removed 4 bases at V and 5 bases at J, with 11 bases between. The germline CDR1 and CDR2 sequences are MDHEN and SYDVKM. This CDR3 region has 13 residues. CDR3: CASSSQVRTEAFF. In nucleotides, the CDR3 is TGTGCCAGCAGTTCTCAGGTCCGAACTGAAGCTTTCTTT.